The entry below gives a single TCR beta chain sequence along with its context. No antigen is known for it. This CDR3 has 13 amino acids. Looked up from germline, CDR1 is SEHNR and CDR2 is FQNEAQ (reference sequence). Trimming removed 8 bases at V and 1 base at J, with 11 bases between. The data originate from a study of radiotherapy plus CTLA-4 blockade in lung cancer. Whole-study context: Overall, 18% of patients showed an objective response, while 31% attained disease control.

Patients with chemo-refractory metastatic non-small-cell lung cancer received focal radiation plus CTLA-4 blockade with ipilimumab. Method: immunoSEQ multiplex PCR; TCRdb's copy keeps in-frame clones and lacks some. The table shows 65,000 to 90,000 clones, with around 90% occurring only once. Whole-study results and caveats: Radiotherapy with ipilimumab was followed by blood expansion of tumor-derived clones. Interferon-beta and early blood T cell clone dynamics reportedly predicted response best.

The receptor comes from a human donor with non-small cell lung cancer that progressed on radiotherapy plus ipilimumab. This specimen was peripheral blood, taken from a patient treated with radiotherapy plus ipilimumab. V and J are TRBV7-9 and TRBJ1-1, with D possibly matching TRBD1 (5 bases). The CDR3 DNA follows: TGTGCCAGCTGCTGGCAGGGGAACACTGAAGCTTTCTTT. Translation gives CASCWQGNTEAFF.